A single sample is the source of the 19 T cell receptor beta chains below, sequenced in a study of CD8+CD57+ T cells in acquired aplastic anemia. Sequencing involved patients with CD8+CD57+ cell expansion previously shown by flow cytometry. TCR beta VDJ and CDR3 were profiled, and genomic DNA was the template. TCRdb passed the reads through MiXCR, listing each CDR3 protein once. The table lists approximately 160,000 distinct CDR3 sequences, over 40% of them singletons. The sample taken for sequencing was sorted CD4+, CD8+, or CD8+CD57+ T cells (not recorded which) from PBMCs. These receptors were taken from a human donor with aplastic anemia.

A word on this clonotype: A read error is possible here, since a much larger clone lies one base away. The chain links TRBV11-2 to TRBJ2-3, with TRBD2 matching 9 bases. The CDR3 is 17 amino acids. Germline lookup yields CDR1 SGHAT and CDR2 FQNNGV. V lost 0 bases to trimming and J lost 6 bases; unmatched junction nucleotides: 10. CDR3 coding DNA: TGTGCCAGCAGCTTAGATCGACTAGCGGCTAACAGGGATACGCAGTATTTT. Its translation: CASSLDRLAANRDTQYF.

This rearrangement joins TRBV2 to TRBJ2-7; no clear D. This CDR3 is 14 amino acids long. Deletions cut 10 bases from V and 6 bases from J, with 22 bases between. The germline CDR1 and CDR2 sequences are SNHLY and FYNNEI. The CDR3: CATQDRREKSEQYF. CDR3 DNA: TGTGCCACCCAAGACCGCAGAGAAAAATCCGAGCAGTACTTC.

This clonotype was picked up many times. V usage is TRBV4-3 and J usage is TRBJ1-5; no reliable D call. CDR3 length: 13 amino acids. In germline, CDR1 is LGHNA, CDR2 YSLEER. Trimming cost V 1 base and J 5 bases, with 6 bases left between them. Written as DNA, the CDR3 is TGCGCCAGCAGCCAAGGACCTTATCAGCCCCAGCATTTT. This codes for CASSQGPYQPQHF.

A word on this clonotype: The junction shows a germline mismatch at one end, possibly a read error. The rearrangement joins TRBV11-2 to TRBJ1-3; 9 bases align to TRBD1. The CDR3 has 16 amino acids. Germline V gives CDR1 SGHAT, CDR2 FQNNGV. The CDR3: CASSYGTGTGGNAIYF. The CDR3 DNA follows: TGTGCCAGCAGCTACGGGACAGGGACGGGAGGAAACGCCATATATTTT. Supplemented by reference TRBV11-2 and TRBJ1-3, the full variable domain reads EAGVAQSPRYKIIEKRQSVAFWCNPISGHATLYWYQQILGQGPKLLIQFQNNGVVDDSQLPKDRFSAERLKGVDSTLKIQPAKLEDSAVYLCASSYGTGTGGNAIYFGEGSWLTVV.

This clonotype has ten or more counts. This rearrangement joins TRBV5-1 to TRBJ2-7; D is perhaps TRBD1 or TRBD2 (5 bases each). Germline V gene lookup returns CDR1 SGHRS and CDR2 YFSETQ. V shed 0 bases and J shed 3 bases, with 13 bases lying between them. This CDR3 has 15 residues. The CDR3: CASSLGQGVLYEQYF. The CDR3 DNA sequence: TGCGCCAGCAGCTTGGGTCAGGGAGTACTCTACGAGCAGTACTTC.

This clonotype has just a few counts. CDR3 sequence (DNA): TGTGCCAGCAGCTTAAACCGAGACCTTTATGGCTACACCTTC. The encoded protein is CASSLNRDLYGYTF. The V call is TRBV7-2, the J call TRBJ1-2; D is unclear. Germline-derived CDR1 and CDR2 are SGHTA and FQGNSA. CDR3 length equals 14 residues. V dropped 2 bases and J dropped 5 bases, with 12 bases sitting between them.

In regard to this clonotype: This may come from a read error, since a much larger clone is one base off. This chain uses TRBV11-3 with TRBJ1-1; D remains ambiguous. This CDR3 is 13 amino acids long. Germline V gives CDR1 SGHNT, CDR2 YENEEA. CDR3 sequence: CASGLSRCTEAFF. In DNA, the CDR3 is TGTGCCAGCGGCTTATCACGGTGCACTGAAGCTTTCTTT. The full variable domain, completed using reference TRBV11-3 and TRBJ1-1, is EAGVVQSPRYKIIEKKQPVAFWCNPISGHNTLYWYLQNLGQGPELLIRYENEEAVDDSQLPKDRFSAERLKGVDSTLKIQPAELGDSAVYLCASGLSRCTEAFFGQGTRLTVV.

This clonotype was counted only a few times. The chain employs TRBV6-5 and TRBJ2-3, with a possible D match to TRBD1 (6 bases). CDR3 length equals 16 residues. Germline CDR1 reads MNHEY; CDR2 reads SVGAGI. V was clipped by 3 bases and J by 0 bases, with 13 bases between them. CDR3 in DNA: TGTGCCAGCAGTTATCCTGACAGGTTTAGCACAGATACGCAGTATTTT. Its translation is CASSYPDRFSTDTQYF.

This clonotype was seen ten or more times. V is TRBV7-2 and J is TRBJ2-7; TRBD1 aligns across 8 bases. Germline V gene lookup returns CDR1 SGHTA and CDR2 FQGNSA. The CDR3 is made up of 14 amino acids. The V gene end was trimmed by 1 base and the J gene end by 6 bases; junction bases not matched to a gene: 5. The CDR3 DNA is TGTGCCAGCAGCTTAGGGACAGGGCAAGGCGAGCAGTACTTC. Translation gives CASSLGTGQGEQYF.

The sample holds many counts of this clonotype. The chain employs TRBV5-6 and TRBJ2-5; TRBD2 matches 7 bases. V trimming: 1 base; J trimming: 4 bases; junction bases outside the gene matches: 7. CDR3 length equals 15 residues. Per germline, CDR1 SGHDT and CDR2 YYEEEE. For the CDR3, the DNA is TGTGCCAGCAGCTTGCGAGCGGGATTATCAGAGACCCAGTACTTC. It is translated as CASSLRAGLSETQYF.

The gene calls are TRBV10-3 and TRBJ2-7; the match to TRBD1 covers 8 bases. The junction had 17 bases not matched to a gene; V was cut back by 3 bases and J by 4 bases. Germline values: CDR1 ENHRY, CDR2 SYGVKD. The CDR3 extends over 18 amino acids. Here the CDR3 DNA reads TGTGCCATCAGTGAAACCCACCAGGGGGCAATCACCCTTTACGAGCAGTACTTC. As protein: CAISETHQGAITLYEQYF.

This clonotype has ten or more counts. The chain combines TRBV19 with TRBJ2-3; 12 nucleotides align to TRBD2. Germline-derived CDR1 and CDR2 are LNHDA and SQIVND (reference sequence). The CDR3 loop spans 15 amino acids. The junction had 5 bases not matched to a gene; V was cut back by 7 bases and J by 3 bases. CDR3 sequence: CASKLAGGGTDTQYF. CDR3 sequence (DNA): TGTGCCAGTAAGCTAGCGGGAGGGGGGACAGATACGCAGTATTTT.

This clonotype was picked up many times. The V and J genes are TRBV2 and TRBJ2-5; 7 bases line up with TRBD2. The V and J ends lost 8 bases and 3 bases, in that order; junction bases with no gene match: 6. The length of the CDR3 is 13 residues. From germline, CDR1 is SNHLY and CDR2 FYNNEI. The CDR3 DNA follows: TGTGCCAGCTCCGCGGGACTAAAAGAGACCCAGTACTTC. It yields the protein CASSAGLKETQYF.

The genes are TRBV10-3 and TRBJ2-3, with 9 positions matching TRBD1. CDR1 is ENHRY and CDR2 is SYGVKD in the germline V gene. V trimming: 5 bases; J trimming: 5 bases; junction bases outside the gene matches: 2. This CDR3 is 13 amino acids long. The CDR3 region is CAISTGGKDTQYF. CDR3 in DNA: TGTGCCATCAGTACAGGGGGCAAAGATACGCAGTATTTT.

This clonotype was seen a few times. V and J are TRBV29-1 and TRBJ1-4, with TRBD1 matching over 8 bases. CDR1 and CDR2 from the germline V gene are SQVTM and ANQGSEA. V gave up 4 bases and J gave up 2 bases; unmatched junction bases: 12. The CDR3 is 17 amino acids. CDR3 amino acids: CSVGSYRGQVTNEKLFF. CDR3 nucleotide sequence: TGCAGCGTTGGATCCTACAGGGGACAGGTTACTAATGAAAAACTGTTTTTT.

The chain couples TRBV24-1 to TRBJ1-6; D perhaps matches TRBD1 (6 bases). Trimming took 4 bases from V and 5 from J, leaving 8 bases between them. Germline V gene data show CDR1 as KGHDR and CDR2 as SFDVKD. This CDR3 is built from 14 residues. CDR3 protein: CATSDYRDNSPLHF. The CDR3, as DNA: TGTGCCACCAGTGACTACAGGGATAATTCACCCCTCCACTTT.

J is TRBJ2-3 and V is TRBV5-1; D could derive from TRBD1 or TRBD2 (5 bases each). Germline CDR1 and CDR2: SGHRS and YFSETQ. This CDR3 has 15 amino acids. V was shortened by 0 bases and J by 0 bases, with 8 bases between the two germline ends. For the CDR3, the DNA is TGCGCCAGCAGCTTGGGGGACCTTAGCACAGATACGCAGTATTTT. As protein: CASSLGDLSTDTQYF.

The CDR3 DNA is TGCAGCGTTGGTGGGGGGCCGAACACTGAAGCTTTCTTT. Protein product: CSVGGGPNTEAFF. The chain couples TRBV29-1 to TRBJ1-1, with D perhaps matching TRBD1 (6 bases). The CDR3 length is 13 residues. The V and J ends lost 4 bases and 1 base respectively, with 10 bases between them. Germline assignment: CDR1 SQVTM and CDR2 ANQGSEA.

The chain combines TRBV6-1 with TRBJ2-2; D unresolved. The CDR3 is made up of 16 amino acids. Trimming cost V 6 bases and J 1 base, with 15 bases left between them. Looked up from germline, CDR1 is MNHNS and CDR2 is SASEGT. CDR3 loop: CASRHLRPENTGELFF. CDR3 bases: TGTGCCAGCAGACACCTCAGGCCGGAGAACACCGGGGAGCTGTTTTTT.